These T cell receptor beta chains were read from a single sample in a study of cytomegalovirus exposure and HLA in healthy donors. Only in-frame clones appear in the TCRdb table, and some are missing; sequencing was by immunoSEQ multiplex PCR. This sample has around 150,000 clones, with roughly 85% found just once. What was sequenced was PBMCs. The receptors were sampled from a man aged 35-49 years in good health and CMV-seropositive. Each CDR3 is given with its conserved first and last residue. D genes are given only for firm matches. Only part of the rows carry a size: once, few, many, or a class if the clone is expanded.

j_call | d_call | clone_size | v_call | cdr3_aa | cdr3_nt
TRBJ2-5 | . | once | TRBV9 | CASSVGAGAGETQYF | TGTGCCAGCAGCGTGGGGGCGGGGGCGGGAGAGACCCAGTACTTC
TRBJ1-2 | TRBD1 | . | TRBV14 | CASSPWDREDGYTF | TGTGCCAGCAGCCCATGGGACAGGGAGGATGGCTACACCTTC
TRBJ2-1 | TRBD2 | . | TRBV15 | CATSRELLAGTYNEQFF | TGTGCCACCAGCAGAGAATTACTAGCGGGGACCTACAATGAGCAGTTCTTC
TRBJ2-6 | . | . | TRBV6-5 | CASSLVSGANVLTF | TGTGCCAGCAGCTTAGTATCTGGGGCCAACGTCCTGACTTTC
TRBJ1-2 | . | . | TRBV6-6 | CASSYSGQGTGYTF | TGTGCCAGCAGTTACTCAGGCCAGGGGACCGGCTACACCTTC
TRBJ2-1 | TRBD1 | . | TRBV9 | CASSPRGTGYNEQFF | TGTGCCAGCAGTCCCAGGGGGACAGGCTACAATGAGCAGTTCTTC
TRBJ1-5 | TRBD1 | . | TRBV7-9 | CASSFDPGQGIQPQHF | TGTGCCAGCAGCTTCGACCCGGGACAGGGAATCCAGCCCCAGCATTTT
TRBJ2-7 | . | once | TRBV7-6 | CASSLAPSGEQYF | TGTGCCAGCAGCTTAGCCCCTTCCGGCGAGCAGTACTTC
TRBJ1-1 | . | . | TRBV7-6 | CASSLQGHGIAEAFF | TGTGCCAGCAGCCTCCAGGGGCACGGAATCGCTGAAGCTTTCTTT
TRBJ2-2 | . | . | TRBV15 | CATSFAAGELFF | TGTGCCACCAGCTTTGCGGCCGGGGAGCTGTTTTTT
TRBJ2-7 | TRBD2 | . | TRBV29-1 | CSAVPQRESEQYF | TGCAGCGCTGTCCCACAGCGGGAGAGTGAGCAGTACTTC
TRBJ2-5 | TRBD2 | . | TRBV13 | CASSLAGGYQETQYF | TGTGCCAGCAGCTTAGCGGGAGGGTACCAAGAGACCCAGTACTTC
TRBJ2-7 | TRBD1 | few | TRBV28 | CASSLFGTGIFSYEQYF | TGTGCCAGCAGTTTATTCGGGACAGGGATATTTTCCTACGAGCAGTACTTC
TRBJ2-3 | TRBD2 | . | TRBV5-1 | CASSVPGGADTQYF | TGCGCCAGCAGCGTCCCGGGGGGGGCAGATACGCAGTATTTT
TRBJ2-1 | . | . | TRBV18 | CASSPSTDSYNEQFF | TGTGCCAGCTCACCCTCCACAGACTCCTACAATGAGCAGTTCTTC
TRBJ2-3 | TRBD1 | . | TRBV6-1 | CASRPTGTGRDTQCF | TGTGCCAGCAGACCTACCGGGACAGGGAGAGATACGCAGTGTTTT
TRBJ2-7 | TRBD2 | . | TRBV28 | CASSLPSGGRYEQYF | TGTGCCAGCAGTTTACCTAGCGGGGGTAGGTACGAGCAGTACTTC
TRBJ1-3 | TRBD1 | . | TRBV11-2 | CASSLLRPGTGIGNAIYF | TGTGCCAGCAGCTTACTACGTCCCGGGACAGGGATTGGAAACGCCATATATTTT
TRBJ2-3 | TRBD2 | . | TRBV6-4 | CASSTSRFKDTQYF | TGTGCCTCTTCGACTAGCCGCTTCAAAGATACGCAGTATTTT
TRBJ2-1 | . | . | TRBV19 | CASSMVPGEANEQFF | TGTGCCAGTAGTATGGTACCCGGGGAGGCCAATGAGCAGTTCTTC
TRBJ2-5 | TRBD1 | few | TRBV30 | CAWSDGTADQETQYF | TGTGCCTGGAGTGACGGGACAGCCGACCAAGAGACCCAGTACTTC
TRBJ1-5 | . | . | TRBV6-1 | CASRPTGSSNQPQHF | TGTGCCAGCAGACCCACAGGGTCTAGCAATCAGCCCCAGCATTTT
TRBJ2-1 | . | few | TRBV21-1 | CASSKNPGLAGGQGNEQFF | TGTGCCAGCAGCAAAAACCCTGGACTAGCGGGAGGGCAGGGAAATGAGCAGTTCTTC
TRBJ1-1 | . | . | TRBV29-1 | CSYLELVSWNTEAFF | TGCAGCTACCTGGAGCTAGTATCGTGGAACACTGAAGCTTTCTTT
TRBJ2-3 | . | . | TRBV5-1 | CASSRDWRDTQYF | TGCGCCAGCAGCCGGGACTGGCGAGATACGCAGTATTTT
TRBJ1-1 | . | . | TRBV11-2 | CASSLEGGNTEAFF | TGTGCCAGCAGCTTAGAGGGAGGGAACACTGAAGCTTTCTTT
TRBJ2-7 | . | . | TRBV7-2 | CASSPQGAAYEQYF | TGTGCCAGCAGCCCTCAAGGGGCCGCCTACGAGCAGTACTTC
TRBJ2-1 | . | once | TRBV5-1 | CASSSTGYNEQFF | TGCGCCAGCAGCTCTACAGGGTACAATGAGCAGTTCTTC
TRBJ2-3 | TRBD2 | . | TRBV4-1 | CASSQAGGLGGDTQYF | TGCGCCAGCAGCCAAGCGGGAGGGCTCGGGGGAGATACGCAGTATTTT
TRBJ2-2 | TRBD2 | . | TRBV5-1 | CASSLRAGEINTGELFF | TGCGCCAGCAGCTTAAGAGCGGGGGAGATAAACACCGGGGAGCTGTTTTTT
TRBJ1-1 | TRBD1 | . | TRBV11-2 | CASSLDLGQVNEAFF | TGTGCCAGCAGCTTAGATTTGGGACAGGTGAATGAAGCTTTCTTT
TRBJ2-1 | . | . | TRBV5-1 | CASSLSGGGVYNEQFF | TGCGCCAGCAGCTTGTCAGGAGGCGGGGTTTACAATGAGCAGTTCTTC
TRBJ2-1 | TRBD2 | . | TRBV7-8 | CASSQTSGNARFF | TGTGCCAGCAGCCAGACTAGCGGGAACGCGAGGTTCTTC
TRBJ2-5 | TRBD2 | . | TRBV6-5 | CASSHGGGEETQYF | TGTGCCAGCAGCCATGGGGGAGGGGAAGAGACCCAGTACTTC
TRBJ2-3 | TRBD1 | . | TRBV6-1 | CASSTRTGIADTQYF | TGTGCCAGCAGTACCCGGACAGGTATCGCAGATACGCAGTATTTT
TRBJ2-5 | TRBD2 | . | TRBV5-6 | CASSLVASGPQETQYF | TGTGCCAGCAGCTTGGTGGCTAGCGGTCCCCAAGAGACCCAGTACTTC
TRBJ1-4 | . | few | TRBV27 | CASSFRVSEKLFF | TGTGCCAGCAGTTTCAGGGTGAGCGAAAAACTGTTTTTT
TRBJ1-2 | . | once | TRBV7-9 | CASSFTTKGHGYTF | TGTGCCAGCAGCTTCACAACAAAGGGGCATGGCTACACCTTC
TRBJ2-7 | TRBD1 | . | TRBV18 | CASSPSRDRGYEQYF | TGTGCCAGCTCACCAAGTCGGGACAGGGGATACGAGCAGTACTTC
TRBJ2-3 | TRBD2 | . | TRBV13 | CASSSTSGDTDTQYF | TGTGCCAGCAGCTCGACTAGCGGTGACACAGATACGCAGTATTTT
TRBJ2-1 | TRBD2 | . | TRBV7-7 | CASSPGLAGADNEQFF | TGTGCCAGCAGCCCAGGACTAGCGGGAGCCGACAATGAGCAGTTCTTC
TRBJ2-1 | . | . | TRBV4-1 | CASSPGPDYEQFF | TGCGCCAGCAGCCCTGGACCGGACTATGAGCAGTTCTTC
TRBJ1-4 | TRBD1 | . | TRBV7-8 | CASSRFGQGSEKLFF | TGTGCCAGCAGCCGCTTTGGACAGGGGAGTGAAAAACTGTTTTTT
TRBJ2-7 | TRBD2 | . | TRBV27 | CASRLAGGREQYF | TGTGCCAGCAGGTTAGCGGGGGGGCGCGAGCAGTACTTC
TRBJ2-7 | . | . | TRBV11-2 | CASSRSGYEQYF | TGTGCCAGCAGCCGCTCAGGATACGAGCAGTACTTC
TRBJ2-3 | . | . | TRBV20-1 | CSASKQDTQYF | TGCAGTGCTAGTAAACAAGATACGCAGTATTTT
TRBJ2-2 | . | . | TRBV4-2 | CASSQEAVYTGELFF | TGTGCCAGCAGCCAAGAAGCCGTATACACCGGGGAGCTGTTTTTT
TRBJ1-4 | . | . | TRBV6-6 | CASSYFPGLNEKLFF | TGTGCCAGCAGTTACTTTCCAGGCCTTAATGAAAAACTGTTTTTT
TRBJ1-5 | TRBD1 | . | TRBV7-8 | CASSYYRGPEPQHF | TGTGCCAGCAGCTATTACAGGGGGCCGGAGCCCCAGCATTTT
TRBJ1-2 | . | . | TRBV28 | CASSLRGWGGEYGYTF | TGTGCCAGCAGTTTAAGGGGGTGGGGGGGGGAATATGGCTACACCTTC
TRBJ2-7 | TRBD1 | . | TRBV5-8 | CASSFYRGFRSYEQYF | TGTGCCAGCAGCTTTTACAGGGGATTTAGATCCTACGAGCAGTACTTC
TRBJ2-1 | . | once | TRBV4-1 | CASSHVQDAETSKCVF | TGCGCCAGCAGCCACGTCCAAGACGCGGAGACTAGTAAGTGTGTCTTC
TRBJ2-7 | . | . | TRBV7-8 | CASSLDGQGGIYF | TGTGCCAGCAGCTTAGACGGGCAAGGAGGGATTTACTTC
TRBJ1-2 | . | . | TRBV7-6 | CASSLGGRASPIYGYTF | TGTGCCAGCAGCTTAGGGGGGCGGGCCTCGCCTATCTATGGCTACACCTTC